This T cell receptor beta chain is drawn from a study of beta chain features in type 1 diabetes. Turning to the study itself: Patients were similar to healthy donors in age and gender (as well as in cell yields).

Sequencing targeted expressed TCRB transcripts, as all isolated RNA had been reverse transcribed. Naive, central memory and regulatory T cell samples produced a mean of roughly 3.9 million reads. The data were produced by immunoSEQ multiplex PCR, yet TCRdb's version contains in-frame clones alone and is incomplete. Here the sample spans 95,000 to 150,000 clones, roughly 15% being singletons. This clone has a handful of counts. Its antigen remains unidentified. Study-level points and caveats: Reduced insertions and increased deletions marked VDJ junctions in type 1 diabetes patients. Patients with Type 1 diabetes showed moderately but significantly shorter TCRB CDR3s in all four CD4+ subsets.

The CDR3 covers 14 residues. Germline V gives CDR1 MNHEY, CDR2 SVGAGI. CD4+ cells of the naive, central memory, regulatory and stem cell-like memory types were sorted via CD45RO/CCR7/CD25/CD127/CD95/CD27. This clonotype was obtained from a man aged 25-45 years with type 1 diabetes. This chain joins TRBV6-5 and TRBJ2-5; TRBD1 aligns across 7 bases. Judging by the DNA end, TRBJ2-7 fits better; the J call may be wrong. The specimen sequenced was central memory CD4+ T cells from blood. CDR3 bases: TGTGCCAGCAGTTCCGGGCAGGGGGACCACGAGCAGTACTTC. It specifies CASSSGQGDHEQYF.